The 27 T cell receptor beta chains in this list originate from one sample, sequenced in a study of blood T cell repertoires in COVID-19. Method: immunoSEQ multiplex PCR; TCRdb's copy keeps in-frame clones and lacks some. This repertoire shows approximately 310,000 clones, approximately 87% found once; its top ten account for 7.8%. Material for sequencing was peripheral blood. These receptor sequences come from a woman in her forties or fifties who had recovered from COVID-19.

The chain joins TRBV28 to TRBJ2-7; maybe TRBD1 (6 bases). Trimming stripped 2 bases from V and 3 bases from J, with 11 bases between. CDR3 size: 14 residues. CDR1 is MDHEN, CDR2 SYDVKM, per germline. The CDR3 DNA follows: TGTGCCAGCAGTTTAACGGGACACAGCTACGAGCAGTACTTC. Protein: CASSLTGHSYEQYF. The full variable domain, completed using reference TRBV28 and TRBJ2-7, is DVKVTQSSRYLVKRTGEKVFLECVQDMDHENMFWYRQDPGLGLRLIYFSYDVKMKEKGDIPEGYSVSREKKERFSLILESASTNQTSMYLCASSLTGHSYEQYFGPGTRLTVT.

The V and J genes are TRBV7-2 and TRBJ2-3; D unresolved. CDR3 length: 17 amino acids. Trimming pared 3 bases from V and 4 bases from J, leaving 20 bases between. In germline, CDR1 is SGHTA, CDR2 FQGNSA. The CDR3 is CASSLYMASVYPDTQYF. The CDR3 nucleotides are TGTGCCAGCAGCTTGTATATGGCTAGTGTTTATCCAGATACGCAGTATTTT.

The chain employs TRBV28 and TRBJ1-2, with D uncertain. Trimming shortened V by 5 bases and J by 8 bases, and 9 bases separated the two germline ends. CDR1 is MDHEN, CDR2 SYDVKM, per germline. The CDR3 is made up of 11 amino acids. The CDR3 bases are TGTGCCAGCAGTAACGGGGTCGGCTACACCTTC. Encoded protein: CASSNGVGYTF.

This chain joins TRBV6-6 and TRBJ1-5; 8 nucleotides match TRBD1. The CDR3 sequence is 13 residues long. Trimming cost V 5 bases and J 6 bases; bases outside gene matches: 3. The germline gives CDR1 MNHNY, CDR2 SVGAGI (reference sequence). The CDR3 loop is CASSGQGGQPQHF. The DNA for the CDR3 is TGTGCCAGCAGTGGACAGGGTGGTCAGCCCCAGCATTTT.

J is TRBJ1-2 and V is TRBV6-5, with D uncertain. The CDR3 consists of 15 residues. Germline CDR1 reads MNHEY; CDR2 reads SVGAGI. Trimming cost V 4 bases and J 8 bases, with 20 bases left between them. CDR3 bases: TGTGCCAGCAGTTCGCCCGAATGGGGTGAGGGCGGCTACACCTTC. Its translation: CASSSPEWGEGGYTF.

V gene TRBV28 combines with J gene TRBJ2-7, with D uncertain. Germline-derived CDR1 and CDR2 are MDHEN and SYDVKM. This CDR3 is 13 amino acids long. The V and J ends lost 6 bases and 6 bases respectively, with 15 bases between them. CDR3 sequence: CASRPSLAFEQYF. As DNA, the CDR3 is TGTGCCAGCAGACCTTCTTTGGCATTCGAGCAGTACTTC.

V usage is TRBV19 and J usage is TRBJ2-1; 7 bases agree with TRBD1. Germline loops: CDR1 LNHDA, CDR2 SQIVND (reference sequence). The V gene end was trimmed by 10 bases and the J gene end by 3 bases; junction bases not matched to a gene: 12. The CDR3 has 15 amino acids. Here the CDR3 reads CATTLDRDYYNEQFF. The DNA of the CDR3 is TGTGCCACAACTCTAGACAGGGATTACTACAATGAGCAGTTCTTC.

The rearrangement links TRBV28 to TRBJ1-1; no reliable D call. The V gene's germline CDR1 is MDHEN and CDR2 SYDVKM. V lost 3 bases and J 3 bases, leaving 14 bases between the germline ends. There are 15 residues in the CDR3. The CDR3 here is CASSLPPWADTEAFF. The CDR3 coding sequence is TGTGCCAGCAGTTTGCCCCCGTGGGCTGACACTGAAGCTTTCTTT.

Details on this clone: Mismatch with germline at one junction end may stem from a read error. V gene TRBV25-1 combines with J gene TRBJ2-7; possibly TRBD2 for D (6 bases). Germline V lookup: CDR1 MGHDK, CDR2 SYGVNS. The CDR3 runs to 8 residues. CDR3 nucleotides: TGTGCCGTGGTGGGGGGAGATTTC. It is translated as CAVVGGDF.

About this clone: Other nucleotide sequences in the sample specify the same CDR3. V usage is TRBV28 and J usage is TRBJ1-5; D perhaps matches TRBD1 (5 bases). Germline V CDR1 and CDR2: MDHEN, SYDVKM. This CDR3 has 13 amino acids. V lost 2 bases and J 6 bases, leaving 8 bases between the germline ends. CDR3 bases: TGTGCCAGCAGTTTACAGGGTGGTCAGCCCCAGCATTTT. It codes for CASSLQGGQPQHF. The full variable domain, in which reference TRBV28 and TRBJ1-5 provide the parts outside the CDR3, is DVKVTQSSRYLVKRTGEKVFLECVQDMDHENMFWYRQDPGLGLRLIYFSYDVKMKEKGDIPEGYSVSREKKERFSLILESASTNQTSMYLCASSLQGGQPQHFGDGTRLSIL.

The CDR3 sequence is CASQGAGQETQYF. As DNA, the CDR3 is TGTGCCAGCCAGGGGGCCGGGCAAGAGACCCAGTACTTC. The rearrangement uses TRBV6-6 and TRBJ2-5, with 8 bases fitting TRBD1. J lost 2 bases, V lost 8 bases, and 4 bases had no gene match. This CDR3 has 13 amino acids. Germline V gene lookup returns CDR1 MNHNY and CDR2 SVGAGI (reference sequence).

This sequence joins TRBV6-6 and TRBJ1-5; D call uncertain. Germline V lookup: CDR1 MNHNY, CDR2 SVGAGI (reference sequence). The CDR3 extends over 14 amino acids. The V end lost 2 bases, the J end lost 4 bases, and 9 bases lay between the germline ends. CDR3 in amino acids: CASSYVGENQPQHF. The DNA for the CDR3 is TGTGCCAGCAGTTACGTTGGGGAGAATCAGCCCCAGCATTTT.

V usage is TRBV5-1 and J usage is TRBJ2-3, with 8 bases fitting TRBD1. V lost 3 bases to trimming and J lost 2 bases; unmatched junction nucleotides: 5. Germline values: CDR1 SGHRS, CDR2 YFSETQ. This CDR3 is 15 amino acids long. Written as DNA, the CDR3 is TGCGCCAGCAGCTGGACAGGGTCCACCACAGATACGCAGTATTTT. Residues: CASSWTGSTTDTQYF.

This clone was detected only once. Other DNA sequences in the same sample also yield this CDR3. The chain joins TRBV20-1 to TRBJ2-7; 7 positions match TRBD1. The V gene's germline CDR1 is DFQATT and CDR2 SNEGSKA (reference sequence). The CDR3 spans 11 residues. The V and J ends lost 6 bases and 1 base, in that order; junction bases with no gene match: 0. The CDR3 loop reads CSARGSYEQYF. CDR3 DNA: TGCAGTGCCAGGGGGTCCTACGAGCAGTACTTC.

This chain links TRBV10-3 with TRBJ2-7; no definite D call. Trimming cost V 4 bases and J 2 bases, with 6 bases left between them. Germline V gives CDR1 ENHRY, CDR2 SYGVKD. The CDR3 runs 12 residues. CDR3 in amino acids: CAISGEPYEQYF. The CDR3, as DNA: TGTGCCATCAGTGGAGAACCCTACGAGCAGTACTTC.

CDR3 coding DNA: TGTGCCAGTAGTATAGGGAACAGGGTGATGAACACTGAAGCTTTCTTT. Translating gives CASSIGNRVMNTEAFF. The J gene is TRBJ1-1, the V gene TRBV19, with D tentatively TRBD1 (6 bases). Trimming left V 1 base short and J 0 bases short, with 12 bases between. Per the germline V gene, CDR1 is LNHDA and CDR2 is SQIVND (reference sequence). The CDR3 spans 16 residues.

V gene TRBV7-2 combines with J gene TRBJ2-1; the D is unclear. This CDR3 contains 13 residues. Germline assignment: CDR1 SGHTA and CDR2 FQGNSA. V was shortened by 5 bases and J by 4 bases, with 9 bases between the two germline ends. This CDR3 reads CASSIGGYNEQFF. The CDR3 nucleotides are TGTGCCAGCAGCATCGGCGGATACAATGAGCAGTTCTTC. Full variable domain (remainder filled in from reference TRBV7-2 and TRBJ2-1): GAGVSQSPSNKVTEKGKDVELRCDPISGHTALYWYRQSLGQGLEFLIYFQGNSAPDKSGLPSDRFSAERTGGSVSTLTIQRTQQEDSAVYLCASSIGGYNEQFFGPGTRLTVL.

J is TRBJ2-5 and V is TRBV3-1 (or the pseudogene TRBV3-2), with a weak D call TRBD2 (5 bases). Germline assignment: CDR1 LGHDT and CDR2 YNNKEL (reference sequence). CDR3 length equals 14 residues. V was trimmed by 1 base and J by 5 bases, leaving 11 bases between them. CDR3 nucleotide sequence: TGTGCCAGCAGCCAAGGGACGGGGTGGGAGACCCAGTACTTC. Amino acids: CASSQGTGWETQYF.

This chain connects TRBV5-1 to TRBJ2-6; D gene unclear. In germline, CDR1 is SGHRS, CDR2 YFSETQ. The germline V and J ends were trimmed by 0 bases and 4 bases, with 11 bases remaining between them. This CDR3 comprises 16 residues. CDR3 nucleotides: TGCGCCAGCAGCTTGGTGAATCTGGGCGGGGCCAACGTCCTGACTTTC. It is translated as CASSLVNLGGANVLTF.

The chain combines TRBV29-1 with TRBJ2-5, with D possibly TRBD2 on 5 matching bases. Germline V lookup: CDR1 SQVTM, CDR2 ANQGSEA. V dropped 6 bases and J dropped 5 bases, with 13 bases sitting between them. The CDR3 is 12 residues long. The CDR3 DNA reads TGCAGCGTCCCATCAGCGGCGGAGACCCAGTACTTC. It yields the protein CSVPSAAETQYF. The full variable domain, in which reference TRBV29-1 and TRBJ2-5 provide the parts outside the CDR3, is SAVISQKPSRDICQRGTSLTIQCQVDSQVTMMFWYRQQPGQSLTLIATANQGSEATYESGFVIDKFPISRPNLTFSTLTVSNMSPEDSSIYLCSVPSAAETQYFGPGTRLLVL.

The rearrangement joins TRBV10-3 to TRBJ2-3; 7 nucleotides line up with TRBD2. The CDR3 length is 14 residues. Trimming cost V 11 bases and J 0 bases; bases outside gene matches: 8. The germline V gene encodes CDR1 ENHRY and CDR2 SYGVKD. The CDR3 DNA is TGTGCCGTCGCTCTAGCGGAGAGCACAGATACGCAGTATTTT. This codes for CAVALAESTDTQYF.

This clone was detected only a few times. The genes are TRBV9 and TRBJ1-1; the match to TRBD1 covers 8 bases. Germline V gives CDR1 SGDLS, CDR2 YYNGEE. The CDR3 totals 14 residues. Trimming cost V 3 bases and J 4 bases; bases outside gene matches: 5. The CDR3: CASSAQGETTEAFF. The CDR3 region has the DNA TGTGCCAGCAGCGCACAGGGGGAGACCACTGAAGCTTTCTTT.

This clone was counted between two and nine times. This chain links TRBV7-2 with TRBJ2-1, with a tentative D call TRBD2 (5 bases). The V gene lost 5 bases and the J gene lost 9 bases, with 17 bases spanning the gap. The CDR3 has 14 amino acids. Germline V gene data show CDR1 as SGHTA and CDR2 as FQGNSA. CDR3 amino acids: CASSIKAMSGEQFF. The CDR3 region has the DNA TGTGCCAGCAGCATTAAAGCCATGAGCGGTGAGCAGTTCTTC.

V is TRBV28 and J is TRBJ1-5; 11 bases agree with TRBD1. Germline lookup yields CDR1 MDHEN and CDR2 SYDVKM. The CDR3 consists of 14 residues. V dropped 6 bases and J dropped 5; count of bases not matched to a gene: 3. The CDR3 coding sequence is TGTGCCAGCAGACCGGGACAGGGGGATCAGCCCCAGCATTTT. This translates into CASRPGQGDQPQHF.

This sequence joins TRBV10-3 and TRBJ1-2; TRBD1 might be the D (5 bases). Germline values: CDR1 ENHRY, CDR2 SYGVKD. The CDR3 is made up of 12 amino acids. V was trimmed by 10 bases and J by 4 bases, leaving 13 bases between them. Here the CDR3 reads CATDGGGYGYTF. The DNA of the CDR3 is TGTGCCACCGACGGGGGGGGCTATGGCTACACCTTC.

The chain links TRBV10-3 to TRBJ2-5; 8 bases fit TRBD2. Germline CDR1 reads ENHRY; CDR2 reads SYGVKD. V shed 4 bases and J 5 bases; nucleotides not matched to a gene: 6. The CDR3 length is 14 residues. DNA for the CDR3: TGTGCCATCAGTGTAACGGGGGGGAGGGAGACCCAGTACTTC. It encodes CAISVTGGRETQYF.

V is TRBV5-5 and J is TRBJ1-5; 7 bases map to TRBD1. Germline CDR1 and CDR2: SGHKS and YYEKEE (reference sequence). Trimming removed 0 bases from V and 4 bases from J; junction bases left unmatched: 13. This CDR3 spans 18 amino acids. The CDR3 here is CASSLAGSVQGTNQPQHF. The CDR3 DNA follows: TGTGCCAGCAGCTTGGCCGGTTCCGTACAGGGGACGAATCAGCCCCAGCATTTT.